The 32 T cell receptor beta chains listed next were all sequenced from one sample in a study of cytomegalovirus exposure and HLA in healthy donors. 60 Vbeta and 13 Jbeta primers were used in PCR. TCRdb's table, derived via immunoSEQ multiplex PCR, lists solely in-frame clones and lacks some. The sample has about 130,000 clones, 65% to 85% seen once. Sequencing input: PBMCs. These receptors originate from a boy between 10 and 17 years old in good health and CMV-seronegative.

The chain is built from TRBV27 and TRBJ1-1; possibly TRBD1 for D (5 bases). There are 16 residues in the CDR3. V was pared by 5 bases and J by 0 bases, with 16 bases between. Germline CDR1 and CDR2: MNHEY and SMNVEV (reference sequence). In nucleotides, the CDR3 is TGTGCCAGCAGTCCTAATCAGGGCCTTTTGAACACTGAAGCTTTCTTT. Translated, it gives CASSPNQGLLNTEAFF.

This chain joins TRBV29-1 and TRBJ2-7; D is unclear. The germline V gene encodes CDR1 SQVTM and CDR2 ANQGSEA. V gave up 6 bases and J gave up 1 base, with 7 bases separating them. The CDR3 has 11 amino acids. The CDR3 is CSVRESYEQYF. CDR3 nucleotides: TGCAGCGTACGTGAGTCCTACGAGCAGTACTTC.

This clone was counted between two and nine times. At one end the junction does not follow the germline gene, possibly because of a read error. The rearrangement uses TRBV6-5 and TRBJ2-7; a possible D gene is TRBD1 (6 bases). This CDR3 is 12 amino acids long. Germline lookup yields CDR1 MNHEY and CDR2 SVGAGI. As DNA, the CDR3 is TGTGCCAGCAGTTCCGCCCGGACAGACTATAGCTTC. Translating gives CASSSARTDYSF.

The CDR3 here is CASSLSGGYEQYF. DNA of the CDR3: TGTGCCAGCAGTTTATCGGGGGGATACGAGCAGTACTTC. The rearrangement links TRBV28 to TRBJ2-7; 7 bases map to TRBD2. The CDR3 totals 13 residues. Trimming at V came to 1 base and at J to 4 bases, leaving 1 base not matched to a gene. In germline, CDR1 is MDHEN, CDR2 SYDVKM. The full variable domain, in which reference TRBV28 and TRBJ2-7 provide the parts outside the CDR3, is DVKVTQSSRYLVKRTGEKVFLECVQDMDHENMFWYRQDPGLGLRLIYFSYDVKMKEKGDIPEGYSVSREKKERFSLILESASTNQTSMYLCASSLSGGYEQYFGPGTRLTVT.

DNA for the CDR3: TGCGCCAGCAGCCAAGTACAGGGATCCCTCCACTTT. It codes for CASSQVQGSLHF. The gene calls are TRBV4-1 and TRBJ1-6; tentative D call: TRBD1 (6 bases). The CDR3 is made up of 12 amino acids. From germline, CDR1 is MGHRA and CDR2 YSYEKL. Trimming pared 1 base from V and 14 bases from J, leaving 9 bases between.

Here the CDR3 reads CASTADSYEQYF. The CDR3 coding sequence is TGTGCCAGCACCGCTGACAGCTACGAGCAGTACTTC. This chain uses TRBV2 with TRBJ2-7; possible D gene TRBD1, 5 bases. The length of the CDR3 is 12 residues. V shed 7 bases and J shed 3 bases, with 10 bases lying between them. Germline V gene sequence: CDR1 SNHLY, CDR2 FYNNEI.

This sequence joins TRBV4-1 and TRBJ1-1; maybe TRBD1 (5 bases). Germline V gene sequence: CDR1 MGHRA, CDR2 YSYEKL. The V gene lost 0 bases and the J gene lost 6 bases, with 14 bases spanning the gap. This CDR3 region has 15 residues. The CDR3 sequence: CASSQDLQGRAEAFF. The DNA of the CDR3 is TGCGCCAGCAGCCAAGATCTCCAGGGCCGAGCTGAAGCTTTCTTT.

The chain is built from TRBV5-1 and TRBJ1-4, with 8 bases lining up with TRBD1. CDR3 length: 13 residues. Trimming cost V 3 bases and J 7 bases; bases outside gene matches: 2. Germline V gene data show CDR1 as SGHRS and CDR2 as YFSETQ. For the CDR3, the DNA is TGCGCCAGCAGCTCAGGGACAGGTGAAAAACTGTTTTTT. It encodes CASSSGTGEKLFF.

The V gene is TRBV28, the J gene TRBJ2-1; D is unclear. Trimming stripped 5 bases from V and 8 bases from J, with 7 bases between. The length of the CDR3 is 11 residues. CDR1 MDHEN and CDR2 SYDVKM come from the germline V gene. The CDR3: CASSPSHEQFF. Here the CDR3 DNA reads TGTGCCAGCAGTCCCTCCCATGAGCAGTTCTTC.

The chain recombines TRBV4-2 with TRBJ2-7; D unresolved. The V end lost 0 bases, the J end lost 6 bases, and 9 bases lay between the germline ends. CDR1 and CDR2 (germline): LGHNA, YNFKEQ. This CDR3 is built from 13 residues. CDR3 DNA sequence: TGTGCCAGCAGCCAAGATTCCAGTCTCGAGCAGTACTTC. The encoded protein is CASSQDSSLEQYF.

This clone showed up just once. The chain combines TRBV13 with TRBJ2-1, with 10 bases matching TRBD1. The CDR3 spans 15 residues. Unmatched junction bases numbered 2, after V lost 4 bases and J lost 2 bases. Germline CDR1 is PRHDT and CDR2 is FYEKMQ (reference sequence). CDR3 coding DNA: TGTGCCAGCAGCTGGGACAGGGGCGCCTACAATGAGCAGTTCTTC. It specifies CASSWDRGAYNEQFF.

This chain uses TRBV11-2 with TRBJ2-6, with 10 bases aligning to TRBD1. CDR3 length: 19 amino acids. In germline, CDR1 is SGHAT, CDR2 FQNNGV. V was pared by 5 bases and J by 0 bases, with 10 bases of the junction left unmatched. The CDR3 reads CASSAIGDRGISGANVLTF. For the CDR3, the DNA is TGTGCCAGCAGCGCGATTGGGGACAGGGGTATCTCTGGGGCCAACGTCCTGACTTTC.

This clone appeared a single time. The chain combines TRBV30 with TRBJ1-1; D is perhaps TRBD1 (6 bases). The CDR3 runs to 12 residues. Germline CDR1 and CDR2: GTSNPN and SVGIG (reference sequence). The V gene lost 5 bases and the J gene lost 8 bases, with 15 bases spanning the gap. The CDR3 is CAWFGGGLEAFF. DNA for the CDR3: TGTGCCTGGTTTGGCGGGGGCTTAGAAGCTTTCTTT.

The sample holds one count of this clone. The V and J genes are TRBV7-7 and TRBJ2-2; D is ambiguous. There are 13 residues in the CDR3. The germline V and J ends were trimmed by 1 base and 5 bases, with 5 bases remaining between them. The germline V gene has CDR1 SSHAT and CDR2 FNYEAQ (reference sequence). CDR3: CASSLVPTGELFF. CDR3 coding DNA: TGTGCCAGCAGCTTAGTCCCAACCGGGGAGCTGTTTTTT.

CDR3 nucleotide sequence: TGTGCCAGTAGTCCCCAACTACCAGAGGCTTTCTTT. Translated: CASSPQLPEAFF. V gene TRBV19 combines with J gene TRBJ1-1; D unclear. The V gene's germline CDR1 is LNHDA and CDR2 SQIVND (reference sequence). The CDR3 runs 12 residues. Trimming cost V 5 bases and J 11 bases, with 15 bases left between them.

This clone was found once. This chain joins TRBV29-1 and TRBJ1-1; TRBD1 is a possible D gene (5 bases). The germline CDR1 and CDR2 sequences are SQVTM and ANQGSEA. Between the trimmed V and J ends, which lost 7 bases and 4 bases, there was a span of 13 bases. CDR3 length: 12 amino acids. CDR3 in amino acids: CSGEGVGTEAFF. In DNA form, the CDR3 reads TGCAGCGGAGAAGGGGTTGGCACTGAAGCTTTCTTT.

As regards this clone: Other DNA sequences in this sample translate to the same CDR3. The chain combines TRBV11-3 with TRBJ2-2; no clear D. The germline gives CDR1 SGHNT, CDR2 YENEEA. CDR3 length: 12 residues. V was shortened by 5 bases and J by 3 bases, with 4 bases between the two germline ends. The CDR3 region has the DNA TGTGCCAGCAGCCCGGACACCGGGGAGCTGTTTTTT. This translates into CASSPDTGELFF.

The chain links TRBV18 to TRBJ1-1; 9 bases line up with TRBD1. The CDR3 covers 12 residues. The germline V gene has CDR1 KGHSH and CDR2 LQKENI. The V gene end was trimmed by 6 bases and the J gene end by 6 bases; junction bases not matched to a gene: 2. In nucleotides, the CDR3 is TGTGCCAGCTCTCGGGACAGGGCTGAAGCTTTCTTT. Encoded protein: CASSRDRAEAFF.

Of note for this clone: This CDR3 is also generated by other DNA sequences in the sample. The chain joins TRBV7-9 to TRBJ1-2; 8 bases are shared with TRBD1. Germline trimming cut 3 bases from V and 5 bases from J; bases unmatched to any gene: 5. The CDR3 covers 14 residues. CDR1 and CDR2 (germline): SEHNR, FQNEAQ (reference sequence). The CDR3 nucleotides read TGTGCCAGCAGCTTCCCCGGGACAGGATATGGCTACACCTTC. It yields the protein CASSFPGTGYGYTF. The variable domain in full, with the rest retrieved from reference TRBV7-9 and TRBJ1-2, is DTGVSQNPRHKITKRGQNVTFRCDPISEHNRLYWYRQTLGQGPEFLTYFQNEAQLEKSRLLSDRFSAERPKGSFSTLEIQRTEQGDSAMYLCASSFPGTGYGYTFGSGTRLTVV.

This clone was observed a few times. V is TRBV6-6 and J is TRBJ2-5; D is unresolved. The CDR3 consists of 13 residues. CDR1 MNHNY and CDR2 SVGAGI come from the germline V gene (reference sequence). The ends were cut back, 5 bases at V and 5 bases at J, with 12 bases in the middle. Here the CDR3 reads CASSPAESETQYF. Here the CDR3 DNA reads TGTGCCAGCAGTCCTGCAGAAAGTGAGACCCAGTACTTC.

The chain carries TRBV19 and TRBJ2-7, with D maybe TRBD2 (6 bases). The CDR3 covers 16 residues. V lost 3 bases, J lost 0 bases, and 15 bases lay in between. From germline, CDR1 is LNHDA and CDR2 SQIVND (reference sequence). CDR3 in DNA: TGTGCCAGTAGTATCTCGGGGGATGGTGCCTCCTACGAGCAGTACTTC. This translates into CASSISGDGASYEQYF.

Concerning this clone: An end of the junction does not agree with germline; a read error may underlie this. The CDR3 loop is CASSLVGVSDEQYF. The CDR3 nucleotides read TGTGCCAGCAGCTTAGTAGGGGTCTCCGACGAGCAGTACTTC. J is TRBJ2-7 and V is TRBV13, with a possible D match to TRBD1 (5 bases). The CDR3 loop spans 14 amino acids. Germline assignment: CDR1 PRHDT and CDR2 FYEKMQ (reference sequence).

This clone was seen more than once but under ten times. J is TRBJ2-1 and V is TRBV27; TRBD1 matches 12 bases. Trimming took 5 bases from V and 7 from J; bases not matched to a gene: 9. The CDR3 length is 16 residues. Germline loops: CDR1 MNHEY, CDR2 SMNVEV (reference sequence). CDR3 loop: CASSGPGQGARNEQFF. The CDR3 DNA reads as TGTGCCAGCAGTGGACCGGGACAGGGGGCAAGGAATGAGCAGTTCTTC.

This sequence joins TRBV6-6 and TRBJ2-3; possibly TRBD2 for D (5 bases). V was clipped by 4 bases and J by 5 bases, with 7 bases between them. The CDR3 has 12 residues. The V gene's germline CDR1 is MNHNY and CDR2 SVGAGI (reference sequence). The CDR3 here is CASSSSGDTQYF. The CDR3 bases are TGTGCCAGCAGTTCGAGCGGAGATACGCAGTATTTT.

The rearrangement uses TRBV6-4 and TRBJ2-5, with TRBD2 matching over 11 bases. The CDR3 contains 14 residues. V lost 5 bases, J lost 3 bases, and 2 bases stayed unmatched. CDR1 is MRHNA and CDR2 is SNTAGT in the germline V gene. The CDR3 spells CASSLAGGEETQYF. The CDR3 coding sequence is TGTGCCAGCAGTCTAGCGGGAGGAGAAGAGACCCAGTACTTC.

V usage is TRBV7-2 and J usage is TRBJ2-5; the D gene is possibly TRBD2 (6 bases). Germline V CDR1 and CDR2: SGHTA, FQGNSA. There are 14 residues in the CDR3. V lost 6 bases, J lost 5 bases, and 16 bases lay in between. The CDR3 loop reads CASSRPGEAETQYF. CDR3 sequence (DNA): TGTGCCAGCAGTCGGCCGGGGGAGGCTGAGACCCAGTACTTC.

The J gene is TRBJ1-2, the V gene TRBV5-1, with D tentatively TRBD1 (5 bases). The CDR3 totals 14 residues. Germline V lookup: CDR1 SGHRS, CDR2 YFSETQ. Between the trimmed V and J ends, which lost 6 bases and 7 bases, there was a span of 19 bases. CDR3 loop: CASTFGRGSGGYTF. The CDR3 bases are TGCGCCAGCACCTTCGGGCGGGGGAGCGGTGGCTACACCTTC. The variable domain in full, completed from reference TRBV5-1 and TRBJ1-2, reads KAGVTQTPRYLIKTRGQQVTLSCSPISGHRSVSWYQQTPGQGLQFLFEYFSETQRNKGNFPGRFSGRQFSNSRSEMNVSTLELGDSALYLCASTFGRGSGGYTFGSGTRLTVV.

The chain is built from TRBV30 and TRBJ1-4, with TRBD1 identical over 10 bases. Germline trimming cut 1 base from V and 7 bases from J; bases unmatched to any gene: 9. CDR1 and CDR2 (germline): GTSNPN, SVGIG (reference sequence). CDR3 size: 16 residues. CDR3 amino acids: CAWSATRQGALEKLFF. As DNA, the CDR3 is TGTGCCTGGAGTGCGACAAGACAGGGGGCGCTTGAAAAACTGTTTTTT.

This chain connects TRBV19 to TRBJ2-1; 12 nucleotides agree with TRBD1. This CDR3 is built from 15 residues. J gave up 10 bases and V 4 bases, and 8 bases lay outside the gene matches. The germline gives CDR1 LNHDA, CDR2 SQIVND (reference sequence). In DNA form, the CDR3 reads TGTGCCAGTAGTACGACCGGGACAGGGGGCCGCGAGCAGTTCTTC. It encodes CASSTTGTGGREQFF.

V and J are TRBV7-9 and TRBJ2-7; D might be TRBD2 (6 bases). The CDR3 covers 15 residues. Trimming took off 5 bases at V and 3 bases at J, with 17 bases between the two ends. Germline values: CDR1 SEHNR, CDR2 FQNEAQ (reference sequence). The CDR3 loop is CASSGPRDSFYEQYF. The CDR3 coding sequence is TGTGCCAGCAGCGGCCCAAGGGACTCCTTCTACGAGCAGTACTTC.

This sequence joins TRBV27 and TRBJ2-1, with TRBD2 matching 7 bases. With V trimmed by 0 bases and J by 8 bases, 10 bases remained unmatched. CDR1 and CDR2 (germline): MNHEY, SMNVEV (reference sequence). The CDR3 is 16 residues long. CDR3 DNA sequence: TGTGCCAGCAGTTTATCACCAGCCATGGGGGGGGATGAGCAGTTCTTC. This sequence encodes CASSLSPAMGGDEQFF.

In its sample, this clone was seen a few times. This rearrangement joins TRBV5-5 to TRBJ2-7; a possible D gene is TRBD1 (5 bases). The ends were cut back, 1 base at V and 5 bases at J, with 10 bases in the middle. CDR1 and CDR2 (germline): SGHKS, YYEKEE (reference sequence). CDR3 size: 13 residues. The CDR3 coding sequence is TGTGCCAGCAGCTTGTCAGGGATGCACGAGCAGTACTTC. This codes for CASSLSGMHEQYF. Using reference TRBV5-5 and TRBJ2-7 for the parts outside the CDR3, the full variable domain is DAGVTQSPTHLIKTRGQQVTLRCSPISGHKSVSWYQQVLGQGPQFIFQYYEKEERGRGNFPDRFSARQFPNYSSELNVNALLLGDSALYLCASSLSGMHEQYFGPGTRLTVT.